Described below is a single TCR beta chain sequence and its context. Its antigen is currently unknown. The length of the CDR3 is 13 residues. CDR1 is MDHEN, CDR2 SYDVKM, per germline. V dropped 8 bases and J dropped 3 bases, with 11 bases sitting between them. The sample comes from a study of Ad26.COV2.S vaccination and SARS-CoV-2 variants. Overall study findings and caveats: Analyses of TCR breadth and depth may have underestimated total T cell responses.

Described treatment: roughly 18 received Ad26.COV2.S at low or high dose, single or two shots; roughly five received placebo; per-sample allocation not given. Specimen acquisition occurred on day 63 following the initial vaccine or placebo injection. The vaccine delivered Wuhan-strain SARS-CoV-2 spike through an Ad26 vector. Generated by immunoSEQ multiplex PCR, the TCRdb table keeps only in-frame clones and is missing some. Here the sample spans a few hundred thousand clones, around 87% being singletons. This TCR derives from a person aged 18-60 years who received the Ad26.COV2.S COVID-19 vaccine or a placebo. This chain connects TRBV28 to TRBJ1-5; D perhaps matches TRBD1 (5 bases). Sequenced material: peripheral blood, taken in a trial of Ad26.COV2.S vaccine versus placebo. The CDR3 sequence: CASLGGINQPQHF. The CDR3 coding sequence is TGTGCCAGCCTGGGGGGGATCAATCAGCCCCAGCATTTT.